The TCR beta chain described here comes from a study of T-cell reconstitution after alpha-beta-depleted transplantation in children. The study's findings and limits: It was reported that alpha-beta T cells came from several hundred expanded graft clones (about two months after transplant).

Preparation of the TCRbeta library involved a method that used unique molecular identifiers. Via MiXCR, TCRdb re-called the PCR reads, giving one row per CDR3 protein. The data show about 420,000 distinct CDR3 sequences, around 15% seen once. V was clipped by 4 bases and J by 1 base, with 11 bases between them. This CDR3 is 14 amino acids long. The V gene's germline CDR1 is SGHRS and CDR2 YFSETQ. This clonotype was picked up a small number of times. The antigen is not known. This clonotype was sampled from a boy in the first two years of life who had a stem cell transplant for Wiskott-Aldrich syndrome, so the T cells may come from the graft donor. The source was PBMCs, mostly from graft donor cells, collected 360 days after TCRalphabeta/CD19-depleted stem cell transplant. This chain links TRBV5-1 with TRBJ2-5, with D maybe TRBD2 (6 bases). CDR3 sequence: CASSRDFSQETQYF. In DNA, the CDR3 is TGCGCCAGCAGCCGGGACTTCTCCCAAGAGACCCAGTACTTC. The whole variable domain, filled in from reference TRBV5-1 and TRBJ2-5, reads KAGVTQTPRYLIKTRGQQVTLSCSPISGHRSVSWYQQTPGQGLQFLFEYFSETQRNKGNFPGRFSGRQFSNSRSEMNVSTLELGDSALYLCASSRDFSQETQYFGPGTRLLVL.